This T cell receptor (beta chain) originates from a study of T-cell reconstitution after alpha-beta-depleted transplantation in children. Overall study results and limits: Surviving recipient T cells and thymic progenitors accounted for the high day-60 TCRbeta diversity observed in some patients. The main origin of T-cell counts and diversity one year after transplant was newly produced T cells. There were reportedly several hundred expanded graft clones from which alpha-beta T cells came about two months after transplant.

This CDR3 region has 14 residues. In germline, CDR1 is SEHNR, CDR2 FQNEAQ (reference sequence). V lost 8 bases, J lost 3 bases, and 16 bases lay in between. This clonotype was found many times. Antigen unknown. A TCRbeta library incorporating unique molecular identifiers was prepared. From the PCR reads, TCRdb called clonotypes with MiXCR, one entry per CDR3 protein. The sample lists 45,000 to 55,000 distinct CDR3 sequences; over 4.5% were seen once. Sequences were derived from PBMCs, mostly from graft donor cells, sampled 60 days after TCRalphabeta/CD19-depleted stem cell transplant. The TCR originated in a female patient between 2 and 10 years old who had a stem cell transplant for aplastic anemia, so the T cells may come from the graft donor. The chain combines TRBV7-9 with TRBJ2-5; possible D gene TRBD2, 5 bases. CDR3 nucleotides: TGTGCCAGCCTTTCTACATGGGAGAAAGAGACCCAGTACTTC. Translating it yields CASLSTWEKETQYF. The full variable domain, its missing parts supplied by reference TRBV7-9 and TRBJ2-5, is DTGVSQNPRHKITKRGQNVTFRCDPISEHNRLYWYRQTLGQGPEFLTYFQNEAQLEKSRLLSDRFSAERPKGSFSTLEIQRTEQGDSAMYLCASLSTWEKETQYFGPGTRLLVL.